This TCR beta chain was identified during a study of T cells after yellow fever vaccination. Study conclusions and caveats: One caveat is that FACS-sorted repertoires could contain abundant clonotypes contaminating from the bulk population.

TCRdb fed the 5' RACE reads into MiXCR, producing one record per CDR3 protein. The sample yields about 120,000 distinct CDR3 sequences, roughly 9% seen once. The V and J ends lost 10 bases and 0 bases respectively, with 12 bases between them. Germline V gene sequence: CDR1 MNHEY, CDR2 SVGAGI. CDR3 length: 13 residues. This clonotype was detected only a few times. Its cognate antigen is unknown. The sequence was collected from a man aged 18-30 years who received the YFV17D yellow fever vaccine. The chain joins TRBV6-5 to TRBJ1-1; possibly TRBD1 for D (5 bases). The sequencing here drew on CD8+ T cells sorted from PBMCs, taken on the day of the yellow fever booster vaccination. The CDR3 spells CATSRGMNTEAFF. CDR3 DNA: TGTGCCACCTCGAGGGGAATGAACACTGAAGCTTTCTTT.